The 28 T cell receptor beta chains listed next were all sequenced from one sample in a study of T cells expressing NK-cell markers. TCRdb reprocessed the 5' RACE reads, with one entry per CDR3 protein and no DNA. The sample has hundreds of thousands of distinct CDR3 sequences. The sample taken for sequencing was blood T cells: a sorted CD56 or NKG2C T cell subset, CD4+ or CD8+ T cells, or bulk PBMC T cells (not recorded which). The receptors were sampled from a woman aged 18-70 years in good health.

This chain joins TRBV3-1 and TRBJ2-2; TCRdb proposes TRBD2, but this gene call is untestable without DNA. The germline gives CDR1 LGHDT, CDR2 YNNKEL (reference sequence). This CDR3 has 15 amino acids. CDR3 protein: CASSIGTRGTGELFF.

The chain recombines TRBV10-3 with TRBJ2-1; lacking DNA, the TRBD1 call made by TCRdb goes unchecked. Germline-derived CDR1 and CDR2 are ENHRY and SYGVKD. This CDR3 has 13 amino acids. The CDR3 spells CAITPDRQFEQFF.

The chain joins TRBV24-1 to TRBJ1-2; absent DNA, TCRdb's TRBD1 call cannot be checked. Per germline, CDR1 KGHDR and CDR2 SFDVKD. The CDR3 extends over 14 amino acids. CDR3 amino acids: CATSDRDREAGYTF.

The CDR3 here is CASSLNSGLGPYEQYF. The V call is TRBV12-3 or TRBV12-4, the J call TRBJ2-7; absent DNA, TCRdb's TRBD2 call cannot be checked. This CDR3 is 16 amino acids long.

This chain joins TRBV10-3 and TRBJ2-3; the TCRdb call, TRBD1, lacks DNA for checking. The CDR3 has 17 residues. CDR1 is ENHRY, CDR2 SYGVKD, per germline. CDR3 in amino acids: CAISETGQQRLSDTQYF.

This chain links TRBV5-1 with TRBJ2-1; no DNA is available, so the TRBD2 call from TCRdb remains unchecked. Germline values: CDR1 SGHRS, CDR2 YFSETQ. CDR3 length: 16 amino acids. CDR3 sequence: CASSLARGTSDSEQFF.

The chain combines TRBV29-1 with TRBJ1-4; absent DNA, TCRdb's TRBD1 call cannot be checked. The CDR3 has 13 residues. Germline CDR1 SQVTM, CDR2 ANQGSEA. This chain's CDR3 is CSVEGPGPEKLFF.

The chain uses TRBV20-1 and TRBJ2-7; the TCRdb call, TRBD2, lacks DNA for checking. Germline V CDR1 and CDR2: DFQATT, SNEGSKA (reference sequence). CDR3 size: 19 residues. The CDR3: CSARPPGTSGTQLTGEQYF.

V and J are TRBV7-2 and TRBJ2-1; TCRdb indicates TRBD2, and absent DNA this call remains unverified. Germline V gene data show CDR1 as SGHTA and CDR2 as FQGNSA. The CDR3 runs to 15 residues. The CDR3 reads CASNPSGASYNEQFF.

The chain recombines TRBV12-3 or TRBV12-4 with TRBJ1-2; TCRdb picks TRBD1, but there is no DNA to check that call. CDR3 length equals 13 residues. CDR3 in amino acids: CASRRALSYGYTF.

The J gene is TRBJ2-2, the V gene TRBV29-1; lacking DNA, the TRBD2 call made by TCRdb goes unchecked. The CDR3 length is 16 residues. Germline V gene lookup returns CDR1 SQVTM and CDR2 ANQGSEA. CDR3 region: CSATVSGLAYTGELFF.

The chain carries TRBV7-6 and TRBJ2-5; lacking DNA, the TRBD1 call made by TCRdb goes unchecked. Germline loops: CDR1 SGHVS, CDR2 FNYEAQ. This CDR3 is 13 amino acids long. The CDR3 here is CASSLQRPETQYF. Together with reference TRBV7-6 and TRBJ2-5, the CDR3 gives the full variable domain: GAGVSQSPRYKVTKRGQDVALRCDPISGHVSLYWYRQALGQGPEFLTYFNYEAQQDKSGLPNDRFSAERPEGSISTLTIQRTEQRDSAMYRCASSLQRPETQYFGPGTRLLVL.

This chain joins TRBV12-3 or TRBV12-4 and TRBJ2-1; lacking DNA, the TRBD2 call made by TCRdb goes unchecked. The CDR3 runs to 14 residues. The CDR3 reads CASRPGLAWYEQFF.

This chain joins TRBV27 and TRBJ2-1; the D call of TRBD1 rests on TCRdb alone, since no DNA is present to check it. Germline V gene data show CDR1 as MNHEY and CDR2 as SMNVEV (reference sequence). This CDR3 comprises 14 residues. This CDR3 is CASSSRQGSNEQFF.

The genes are TRBV20-1 and TRBJ2-2; there is no DNA to check the TCRdb D call of TRBD1. CDR1 is DFQATT and CDR2 is SNEGSKA in the germline V gene (reference sequence). This CDR3 has 13 residues. CDR3 sequence reads: CSATDSYTGELFF.

V and J are TRBV11-2 and TRBJ2-5; absent DNA, TCRdb's TRBD1 call cannot be checked. Germline V gene data show CDR1 as SGHAT and CDR2 as FQNNGV. The CDR3 runs to 15 residues. CDR3 protein: CASSPGTVTQETQYF.

The rearrangement joins TRBV19 to TRBJ2-7. The CDR3 totals 13 residues. CDR1 LNHDA and CDR2 SQIVND come from the germline V gene (reference sequence). The CDR3 sequence: CASSLSYRDEQYF.

The J gene is TRBJ2-1, the V gene TRBV5-1; TCRdb returns TRBD1, unconfirmable since there is no DNA. Germline CDR1 and CDR2: SGHRS and YFSETQ. There are 15 residues in the CDR3. The CDR3 spells CASSGPDRVYNEQFF.

This chain uses TRBV12-3 or TRBV12-4 with TRBJ1-2. The CDR3 runs to 13 residues. This CDR3 reads CASSFRFYDDYTF.

The J gene is TRBJ2-2, the V gene TRBV6-1; TCRdb's D call, TRBD2, is unchecked because there is no DNA. The CDR3 runs to 17 residues. CDR1 and CDR2 from the germline V gene are MNHNS and SASEGT. CDR3: CASSPAPLASYTGELFF.

The V and J genes are TRBV12-3 or TRBV12-4 and TRBJ2-1. The CDR3 is 18 amino acids. The CDR3 sequence: CASSGLVRGSGSYNEQFF.

The chain has TRBV15 and TRBJ2-1; the TCRdb call, TRBD1, lacks DNA for checking. Germline values: CDR1 LNHNV, CDR2 YYDKDF (reference sequence). The CDR3 has 14 residues. CDR3 sequence reads: CATSRRTGKDEQFF. Based on the CDR3 plus reference TRBV15 and TRBJ2-1, the full variable domain is DAMVIQNPRYQVTQFGKPVTLSCSQTLNHNVMYWYQQKSSQAPKLLFHYYDKDFNNEADTPDNFQSRRPNTSFCFLDIRSPGLGDTAMYLCATSRRTGKDEQFFGPGTRLTVL.

The chain is built from TRBV14 and TRBJ2-1. Looked up from germline, CDR1 is SGHDN and CDR2 is FVKESK. CDR3 length: 15 residues. The CDR3 loop is CASSQDVTGYNEQFF.

V and J are TRBV29-1 and TRBJ1-1; the D call of TRBD1 rests on TCRdb alone, since no DNA is present to check it. This CDR3 region has 14 residues. Germline values: CDR1 SQVTM, CDR2 ANQGSEA. CDR3 amino acids: CSVETGGKNTEAFF.

V usage is TRBV4-2 and J usage is TRBJ2-7; TCRdb calls TRBD1, which cannot be checked without DNA. The CDR3 length is 16 residues. The germline V gene has CDR1 LGHNA and CDR2 YNFKEQ. CDR3 region: CASSSNPRQGGYEQYF.

The chain joins TRBV5-1 to TRBJ1-2; TCRdb gives TRBD1 as the D gene, but with no DNA this cannot be confirmed. The CDR3 loop spans 16 amino acids. Germline assignment: CDR1 SGHRS and CDR2 YFSETQ. CDR3 residues: CASSLAYRGGGYGYTF.

The rearrangement joins TRBV7-6 to TRBJ2-3; TCRdb designates TRBD2, a call that cannot be tested without DNA. Germline V gene sequence: CDR1 SGHVS, CDR2 FNYEAQ. This CDR3 is built from 15 residues. The CDR3 loop is CASSLRGWSTDTQYF. The full variable domain, its missing parts supplied by reference TRBV7-6 and TRBJ2-3, is GAGVSQSPRYKVTKRGQDVALRCDPISGHVSLYWYRQALGQGPEFLTYFNYEAQQDKSGLPNDRFSAERPEGSISTLTIQRTEQRDSAMYRCASSLRGWSTDTQYFGPGTRLTVL.

This CDR3 is CASTNVGRGGNQPQHF. J is TRBJ1-5 and V is TRBV12-3 or TRBV12-4; TCRdb's assignment of TRBD1 cannot be checked, as there is no DNA. The CDR3 extends over 16 amino acids.